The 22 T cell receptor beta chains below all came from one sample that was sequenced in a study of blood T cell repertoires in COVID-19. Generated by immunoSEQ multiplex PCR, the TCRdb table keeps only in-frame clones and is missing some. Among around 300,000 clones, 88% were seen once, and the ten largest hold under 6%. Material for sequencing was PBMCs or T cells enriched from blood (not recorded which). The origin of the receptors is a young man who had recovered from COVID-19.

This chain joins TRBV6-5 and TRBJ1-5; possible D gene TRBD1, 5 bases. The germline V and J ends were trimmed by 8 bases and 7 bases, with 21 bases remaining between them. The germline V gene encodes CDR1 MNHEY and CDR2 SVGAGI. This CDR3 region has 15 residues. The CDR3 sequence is CASESRGTRWQPQHF. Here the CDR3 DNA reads TGTGCCAGCGAGTCAAGGGGAACGAGGTGGCAGCCCCAGCATTTT.

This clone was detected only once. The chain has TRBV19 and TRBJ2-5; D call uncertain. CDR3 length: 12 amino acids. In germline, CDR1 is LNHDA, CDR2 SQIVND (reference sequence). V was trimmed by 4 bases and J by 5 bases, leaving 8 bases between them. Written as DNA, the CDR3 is TGTGCCAGTAGTAGCAGACTGGAGACCCAGTACTTC. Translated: CASSSRLETQYF. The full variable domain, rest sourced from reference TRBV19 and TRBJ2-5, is DGGITQSPKYLFRKEGQNVTLSCEQNLNHDAMYWYRQDPGQGLRLIYYSQIVNDFQKGDIAEGYSVSREKKESFPLTVTSAQKNPTAFYLCASSSRLETQYFGPGTRLLVL.

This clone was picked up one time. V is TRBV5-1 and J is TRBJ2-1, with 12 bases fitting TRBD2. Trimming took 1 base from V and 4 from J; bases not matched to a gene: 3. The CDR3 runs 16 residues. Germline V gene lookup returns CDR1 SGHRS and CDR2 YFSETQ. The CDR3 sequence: CASSLLLAGGYNEQFF. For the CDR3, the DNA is TGCGCCAGCAGCTTGTTACTAGCGGGGGGTTACAATGAGCAGTTCTTC.

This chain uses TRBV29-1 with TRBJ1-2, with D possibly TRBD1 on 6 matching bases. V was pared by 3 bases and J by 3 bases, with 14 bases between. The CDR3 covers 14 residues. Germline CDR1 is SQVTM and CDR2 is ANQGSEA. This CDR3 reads CSVDQGIRYYGYTF. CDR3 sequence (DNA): TGCAGCGTTGATCAGGGGATAAGGTACTATGGCTACACCTTC.

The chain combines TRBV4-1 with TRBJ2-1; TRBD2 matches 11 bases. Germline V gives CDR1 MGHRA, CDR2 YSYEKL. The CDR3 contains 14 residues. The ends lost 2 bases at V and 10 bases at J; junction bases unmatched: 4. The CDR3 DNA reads TGCGCCAGCAGCCAACTAGCGGGGGGCTGGGAGCAGTTCTTC. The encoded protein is CASSQLAGGWEQFF.

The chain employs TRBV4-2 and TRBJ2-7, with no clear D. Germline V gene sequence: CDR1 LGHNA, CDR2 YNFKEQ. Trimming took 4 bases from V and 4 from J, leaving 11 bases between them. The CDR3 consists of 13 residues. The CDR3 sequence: CASSPERQYEQYF. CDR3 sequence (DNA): TGTGCCAGCAGCCCCGAGAGGCAGTACGAGCAGTACTTC.

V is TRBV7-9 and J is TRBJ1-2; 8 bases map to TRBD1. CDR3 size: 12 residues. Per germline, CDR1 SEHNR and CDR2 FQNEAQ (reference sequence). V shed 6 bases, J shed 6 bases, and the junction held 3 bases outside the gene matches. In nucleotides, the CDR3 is TGTGCCAGCAGGACAGGGGAGGATGGCTACACCTTC. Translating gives CASRTGEDGYTF.

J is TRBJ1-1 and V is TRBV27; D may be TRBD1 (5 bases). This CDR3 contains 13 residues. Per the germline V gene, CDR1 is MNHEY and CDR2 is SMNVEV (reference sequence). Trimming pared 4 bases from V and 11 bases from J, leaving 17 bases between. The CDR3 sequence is CASSSLYTGGAFF. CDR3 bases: TGTGCCAGCAGTTCACTCTACACCGGGGGGGCTTTCTTT.

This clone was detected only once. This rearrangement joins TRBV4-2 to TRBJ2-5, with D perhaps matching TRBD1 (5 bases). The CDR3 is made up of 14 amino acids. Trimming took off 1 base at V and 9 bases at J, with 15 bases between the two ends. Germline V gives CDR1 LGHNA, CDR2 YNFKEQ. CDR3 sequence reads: CASSQAQDSFPQYF. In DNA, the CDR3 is TGTGCCAGCAGCCAAGCCCAAGACAGCTTCCCCCAGTACTTC.

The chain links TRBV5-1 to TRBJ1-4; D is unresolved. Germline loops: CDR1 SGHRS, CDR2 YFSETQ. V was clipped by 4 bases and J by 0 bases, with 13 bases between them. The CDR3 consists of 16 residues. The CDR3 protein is CASSPAALATNEKLFF. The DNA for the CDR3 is TGCGCCAGCAGCCCGGCAGCGCTTGCAACTAATGAAAAACTGTTTTTT. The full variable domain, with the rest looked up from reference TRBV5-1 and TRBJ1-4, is KAGVTQTPRYLIKTRGQQVTLSCSPISGHRSVSWYQQTPGQGLQFLFEYFSETQRNKGNFPGRFSGRQFSNSRSEMNVSTLELGDSALYLCASSPAALATNEKLFFGSGTQLSVL.

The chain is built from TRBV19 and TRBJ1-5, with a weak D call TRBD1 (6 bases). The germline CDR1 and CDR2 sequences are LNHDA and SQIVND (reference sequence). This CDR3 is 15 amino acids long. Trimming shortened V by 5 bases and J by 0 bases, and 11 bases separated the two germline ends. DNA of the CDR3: TGTGCCAGTAGTGTCAGAGGGGGTAGCAATCAGCCCCAGCATTTT. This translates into CASSVRGGSNQPQHF.

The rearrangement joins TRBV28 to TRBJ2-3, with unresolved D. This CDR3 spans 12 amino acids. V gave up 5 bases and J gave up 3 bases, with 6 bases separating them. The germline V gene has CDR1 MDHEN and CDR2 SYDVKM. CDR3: CASSPQTDTQYF. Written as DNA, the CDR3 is TGTGCCAGCAGTCCCCAAACAGATACGCAGTATTTT.

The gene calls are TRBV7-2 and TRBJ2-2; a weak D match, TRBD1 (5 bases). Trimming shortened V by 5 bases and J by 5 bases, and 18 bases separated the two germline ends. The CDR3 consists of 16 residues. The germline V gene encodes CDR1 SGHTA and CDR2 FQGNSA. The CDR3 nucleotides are TGTGCCAGCAGCCTAGGGGCAGGCCCCCGGACCGGGGAGCTGTTTTTT. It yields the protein CASSLGAGPRTGELFF.

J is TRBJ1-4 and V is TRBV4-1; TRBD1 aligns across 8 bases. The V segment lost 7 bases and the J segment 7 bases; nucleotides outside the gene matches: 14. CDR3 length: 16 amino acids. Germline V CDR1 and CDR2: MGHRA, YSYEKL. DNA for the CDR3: TGCGCCAGCACCCAGGACACAGGGGGATTGGGTGAAAAACTGTTTTTT. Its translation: CASTQDTGGLGEKLFF.

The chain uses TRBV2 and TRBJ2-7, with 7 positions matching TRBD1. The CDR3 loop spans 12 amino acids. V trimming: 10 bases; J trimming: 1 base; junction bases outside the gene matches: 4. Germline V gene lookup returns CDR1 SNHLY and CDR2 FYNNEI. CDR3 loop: CATRDSSYEQYF. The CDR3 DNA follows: TGTGCCACCAGGGACAGTTCCTACGAGCAGTACTTC.

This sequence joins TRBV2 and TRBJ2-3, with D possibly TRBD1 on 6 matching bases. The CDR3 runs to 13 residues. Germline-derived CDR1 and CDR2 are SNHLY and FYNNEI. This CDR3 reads CAQAKGVTDTQYF. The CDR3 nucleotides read TGTGCTCAGGCCAAGGGGGTTACAGATACGCAGTATTTT.

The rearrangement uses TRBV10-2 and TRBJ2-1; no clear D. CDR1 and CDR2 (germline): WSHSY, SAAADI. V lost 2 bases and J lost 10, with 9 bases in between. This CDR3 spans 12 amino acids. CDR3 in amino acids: CASSEKAREQFF. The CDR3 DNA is TGCGCCAGCAGTGAGAAAGCTCGGGAGCAGTTCTTC.

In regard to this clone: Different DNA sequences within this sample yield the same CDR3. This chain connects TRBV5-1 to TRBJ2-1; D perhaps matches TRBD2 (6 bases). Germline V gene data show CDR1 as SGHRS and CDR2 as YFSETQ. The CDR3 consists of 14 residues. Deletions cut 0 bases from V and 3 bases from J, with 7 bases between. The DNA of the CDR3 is TGCGCCAGCAGCTTGGGAGCGGGCTACAATGAGCAGTTCTTC. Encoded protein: CASSLGAGYNEQFF.

CDR3 in DNA: TGTGCCAGCAGCTTAGGTGTCCGGGGGTATAATTCACCCCTCCACTTT. As protein: CASSLGVRGYNSPLHF. The chain is built from TRBV11-2 and TRBJ1-6, with D tentatively TRBD1 (5 bases). CDR3 length: 16 residues. V dropped 1 base and J dropped 4 bases, with 11 bases sitting between them. The germline V gene encodes CDR1 SGHAT and CDR2 FQNNGV.

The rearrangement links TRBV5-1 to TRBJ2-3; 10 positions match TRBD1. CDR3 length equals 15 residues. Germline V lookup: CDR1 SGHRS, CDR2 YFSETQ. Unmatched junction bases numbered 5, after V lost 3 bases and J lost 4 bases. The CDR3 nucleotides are TGCGCCAGCAGCTCCGGGACAGGGGAATCAGATACGCAGTATTTT. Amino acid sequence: CASSSGTGESDTQYF. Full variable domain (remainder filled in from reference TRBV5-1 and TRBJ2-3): KAGVTQTPRYLIKTRGQQVTLSCSPISGHRSVSWYQQTPGQGLQFLFEYFSETQRNKGNFPGRFSGRQFSNSRSEMNVSTLELGDSALYLCASSSGTGESDTQYFGPGTRLTVL.

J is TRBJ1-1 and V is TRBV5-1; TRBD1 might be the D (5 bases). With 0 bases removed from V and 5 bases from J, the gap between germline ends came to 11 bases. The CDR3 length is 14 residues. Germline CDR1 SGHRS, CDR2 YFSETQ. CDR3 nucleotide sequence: TGCGCCAGCAGCTTGGTGACGCGGGGGACTGAAGCTTTCTTT. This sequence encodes CASSLVTRGTEAFF.

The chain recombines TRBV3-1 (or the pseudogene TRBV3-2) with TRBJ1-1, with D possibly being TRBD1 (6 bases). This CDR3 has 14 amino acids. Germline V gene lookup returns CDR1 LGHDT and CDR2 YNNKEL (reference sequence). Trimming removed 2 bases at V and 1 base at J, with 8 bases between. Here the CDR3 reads CASSQTQGNTEAFF. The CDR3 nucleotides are TGTGCCAGCAGCCAAACACAGGGGAACACTGAAGCTTTCTTT.